This T cell receptor (beta chain) was recorded in a study of beta chain features in type 1 diabetes. The V gene lost 5 bases and the J gene lost 6 bases, with 11 bases spanning the gap. Germline CDR1 is SEHNR and CDR2 is FQNEAQ (reference sequence). This CDR3 is 13 amino acids long. Expressed TCRB transcripts were sequenced because the isolated RNA had all been reverse transcribed beforehand. Profiled with immunoSEQ multiplex PCR; TCRdb holds only in-frame clones, not every one. The sample lists some 99,000 clones, about two fifths occurring once. Sequencing was done on a sample of stem cell memory CD4+ T cells from blood. The chain carries TRBV7-9 and TRBJ2-1; no reliable D call. This clonotype was obtained from a woman aged 18-29 years in good health. The CDR3 loop is CASSQRNSNEQFF. The CDR3, as DNA: TGTGCCAGCAGCCAAAGAAACTCCAATGAGCAGTTCTTC.